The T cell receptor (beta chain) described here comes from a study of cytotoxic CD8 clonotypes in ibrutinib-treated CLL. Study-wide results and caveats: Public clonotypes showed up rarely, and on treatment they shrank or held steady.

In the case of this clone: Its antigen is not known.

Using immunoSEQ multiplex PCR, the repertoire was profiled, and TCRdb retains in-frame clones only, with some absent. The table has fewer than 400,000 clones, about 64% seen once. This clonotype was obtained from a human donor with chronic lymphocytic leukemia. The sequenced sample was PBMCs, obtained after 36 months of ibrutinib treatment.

The CDR3 bases are TGTGCCAGCAGCTTGGCGACAGGGGAGGGTGCTTTCTTT. Amino acids: CASSLATGEGAFF. The rearrangement joins TRBV5-6 to TRBJ1-1; 8 bases map to TRBD1. From germline, CDR1 is SGHDT and CDR2 YYEEEE. The CDR3 spans 13 residues. Losses at the gene ends were 0 bases for V and 11 bases for J; bases not matched to a gene: 6.